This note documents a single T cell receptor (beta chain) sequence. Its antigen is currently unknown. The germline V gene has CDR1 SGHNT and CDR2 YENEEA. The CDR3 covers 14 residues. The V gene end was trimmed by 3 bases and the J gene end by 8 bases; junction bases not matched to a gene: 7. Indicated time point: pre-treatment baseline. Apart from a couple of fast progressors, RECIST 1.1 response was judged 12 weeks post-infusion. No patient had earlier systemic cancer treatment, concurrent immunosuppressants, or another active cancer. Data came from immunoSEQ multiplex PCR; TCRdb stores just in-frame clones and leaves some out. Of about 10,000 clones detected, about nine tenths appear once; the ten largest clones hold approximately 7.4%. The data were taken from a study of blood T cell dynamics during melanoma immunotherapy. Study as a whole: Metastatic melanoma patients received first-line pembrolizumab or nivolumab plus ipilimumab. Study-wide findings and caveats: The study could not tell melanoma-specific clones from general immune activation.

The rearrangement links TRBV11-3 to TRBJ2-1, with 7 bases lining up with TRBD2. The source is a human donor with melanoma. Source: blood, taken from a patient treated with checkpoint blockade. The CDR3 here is CASSFEGGVDEQFF. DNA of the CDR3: TGTGCCAGCAGCTTTGAGGGAGGGGTCGATGAGCAGTTCTTC.